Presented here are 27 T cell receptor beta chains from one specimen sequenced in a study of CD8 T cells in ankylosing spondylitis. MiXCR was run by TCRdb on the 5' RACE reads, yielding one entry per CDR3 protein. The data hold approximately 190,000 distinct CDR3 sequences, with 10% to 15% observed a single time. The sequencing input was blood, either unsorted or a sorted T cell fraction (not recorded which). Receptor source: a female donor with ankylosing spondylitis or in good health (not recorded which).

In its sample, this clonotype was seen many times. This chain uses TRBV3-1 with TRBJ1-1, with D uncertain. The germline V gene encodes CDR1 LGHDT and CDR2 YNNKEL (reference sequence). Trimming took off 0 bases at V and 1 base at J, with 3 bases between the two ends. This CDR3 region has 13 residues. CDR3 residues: CASSQESNTEAFF. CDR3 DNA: TGTGCCAGCAGCCAAGAGTCGAACACTGAAGCTTTCTTT.

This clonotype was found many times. CDR3 DNA sequence: TGTGCCAGCAGCCAGGGACAGGGTGGAGAAAAACTGTTTTTT. Translation gives CASSQGQGGEKLFF. The genes are TRBV4-2 and TRBJ1-4; 9 nucleotides match TRBD1. The trim removed 3 bases at V and 8 bases at J, leaving 4 bases unmatched. The CDR3 loop spans 14 amino acids. Germline CDR1 and CDR2: LGHNA and YNFKEQ.

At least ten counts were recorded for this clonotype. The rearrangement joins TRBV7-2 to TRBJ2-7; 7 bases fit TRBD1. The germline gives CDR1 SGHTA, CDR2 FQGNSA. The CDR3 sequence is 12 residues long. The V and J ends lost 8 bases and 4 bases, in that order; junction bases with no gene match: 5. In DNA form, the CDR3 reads TGTGCCAGCGGAACAGGGGCGTACGAGCAGTACTTC. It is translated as CASGTGAYEQYF.

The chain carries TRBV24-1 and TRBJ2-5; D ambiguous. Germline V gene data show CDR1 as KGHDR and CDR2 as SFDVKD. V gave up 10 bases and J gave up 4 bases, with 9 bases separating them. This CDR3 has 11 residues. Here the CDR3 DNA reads TGTGCCACAAGGTCCGGAGAGACCCAGTACTTC. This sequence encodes CATRSGETQYF.

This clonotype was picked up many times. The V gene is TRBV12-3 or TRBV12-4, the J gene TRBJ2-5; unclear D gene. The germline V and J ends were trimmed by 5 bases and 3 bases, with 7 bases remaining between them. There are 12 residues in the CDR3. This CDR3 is CASSEAKETQYF. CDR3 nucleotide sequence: TGTGCCAGCAGTGAGGCTAAAGAGACCCAGTACTTC.

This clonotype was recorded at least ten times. CDR3 coding DNA: TGTGCCAGCAGTGTTGGGACTAGCGGCACCGGGGAGCTGTTTTTT. Its protein is CASSVGTSGTGELFF. The chain combines TRBV12-3 or TRBV12-4 with TRBJ2-2; TRBD2 matches 11 bases. The CDR3 spans 15 residues. J gave up 4 bases and V 5 bases, and 3 bases lay outside the gene matches.

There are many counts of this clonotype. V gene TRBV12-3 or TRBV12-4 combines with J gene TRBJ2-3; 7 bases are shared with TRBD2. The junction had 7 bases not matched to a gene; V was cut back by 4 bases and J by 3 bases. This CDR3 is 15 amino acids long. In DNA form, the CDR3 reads TGTGCCAGCAGTTGGGGCGGGAGTGGTACAGATACGCAGTATTTT. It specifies CASSWGGSGTDTQYF.

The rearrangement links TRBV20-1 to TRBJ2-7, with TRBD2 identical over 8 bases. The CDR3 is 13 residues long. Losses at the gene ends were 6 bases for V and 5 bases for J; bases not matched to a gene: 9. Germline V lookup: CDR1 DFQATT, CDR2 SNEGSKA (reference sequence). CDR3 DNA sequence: TGCAGTGCCCATCCTAGCGGGCCGGACGAGCAGTACTTC. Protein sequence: CSAHPSGPDEQYF.

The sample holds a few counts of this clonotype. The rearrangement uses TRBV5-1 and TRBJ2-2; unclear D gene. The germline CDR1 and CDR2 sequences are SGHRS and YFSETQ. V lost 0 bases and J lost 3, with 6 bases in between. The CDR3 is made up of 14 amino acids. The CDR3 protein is CASSLGRDTGELFF. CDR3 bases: TGCGCCAGCAGCTTGGGGCGCGACACCGGGGAGCTGTTTTTT.

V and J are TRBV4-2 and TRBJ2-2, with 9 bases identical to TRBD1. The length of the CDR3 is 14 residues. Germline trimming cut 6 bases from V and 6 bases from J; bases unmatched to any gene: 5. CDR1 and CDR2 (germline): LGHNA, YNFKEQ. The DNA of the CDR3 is TGTGCCAGCAGACAAACAGGGGGCCCCGGGGAGCTGTTTTTT. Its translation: CASRQTGGPGELFF.

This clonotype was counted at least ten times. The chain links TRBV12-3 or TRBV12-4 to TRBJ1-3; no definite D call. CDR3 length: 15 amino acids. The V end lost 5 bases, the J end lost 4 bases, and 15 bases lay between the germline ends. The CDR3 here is CASSPHRAGGNTIYF. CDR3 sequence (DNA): TGTGCCAGCAGTCCTCATCGGGCGGGCGGAAACACCATATATTTT.

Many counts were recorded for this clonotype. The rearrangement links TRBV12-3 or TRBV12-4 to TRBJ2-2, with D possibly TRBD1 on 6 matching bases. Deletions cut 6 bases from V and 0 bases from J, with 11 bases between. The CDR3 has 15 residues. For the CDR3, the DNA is TGTGCCAGCAGCCGCGGACAGACGAACACCGGGGAGCTGTTTTTT. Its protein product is CASSRGQTNTGELFF.

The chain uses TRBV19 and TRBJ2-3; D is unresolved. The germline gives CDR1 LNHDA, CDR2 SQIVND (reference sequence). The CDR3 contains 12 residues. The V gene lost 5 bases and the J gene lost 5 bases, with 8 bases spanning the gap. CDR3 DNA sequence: TGTGCCAGTAGTTCGAGGCTAGATACGCAGTATTTT. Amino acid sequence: CASSSRLDTQYF. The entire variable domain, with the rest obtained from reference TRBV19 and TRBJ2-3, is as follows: DGGITQSPKYLFRKEGQNVTLSCEQNLNHDAMYWYRQDPGQGLRLIYYSQIVNDFQKGDIAEGYSVSREKKESFPLTVTSAQKNPTAFYLCASSSRLDTQYFGPGTRLTVL.

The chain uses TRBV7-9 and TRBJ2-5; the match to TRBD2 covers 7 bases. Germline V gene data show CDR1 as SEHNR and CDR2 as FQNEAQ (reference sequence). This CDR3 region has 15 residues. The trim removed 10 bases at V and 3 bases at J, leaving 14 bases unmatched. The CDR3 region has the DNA TGTGCCATACCGGGGAGGGAAGAGGGAAAAGAGACCCAGTACTTC. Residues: CAIPGREEGKETQYF.

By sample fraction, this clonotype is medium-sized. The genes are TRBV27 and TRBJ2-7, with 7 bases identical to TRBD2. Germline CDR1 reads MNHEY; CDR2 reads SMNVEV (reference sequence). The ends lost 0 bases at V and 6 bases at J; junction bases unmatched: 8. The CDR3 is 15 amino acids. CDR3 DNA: TGTGCCAGCAGTTTATCGTTGGGAGGGGCAAGCGAGCAGTACTTC. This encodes CASSLSLGGASEQYF.

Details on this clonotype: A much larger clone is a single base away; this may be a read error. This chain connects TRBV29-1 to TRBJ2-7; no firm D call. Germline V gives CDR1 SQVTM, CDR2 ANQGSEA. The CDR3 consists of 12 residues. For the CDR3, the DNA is TGCAGCGTTGGGAACAGAACCTACCAGCAGTACTTC. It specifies CSVGNRTYQQYF.

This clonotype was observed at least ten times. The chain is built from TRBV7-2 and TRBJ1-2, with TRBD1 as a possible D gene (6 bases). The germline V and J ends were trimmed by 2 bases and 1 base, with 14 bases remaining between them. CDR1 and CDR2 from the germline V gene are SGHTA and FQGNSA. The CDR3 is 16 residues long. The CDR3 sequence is CASSLTRTDNNYGYTF. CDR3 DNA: TGTGCCAGCAGCTTAACAAGGACAGATAATAACTATGGCTACACCTTC. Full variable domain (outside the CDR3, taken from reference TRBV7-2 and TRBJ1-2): GAGVSQSPSNKVTEKGKDVELRCDPISGHTALYWYRQSLGQGLEFLIYFQGNSAPDKSGLPSDRFSAERTGGSVSTLTIQRTQQEDSAVYLCASSLTRTDNNYGYTFGSGTRLTVV.

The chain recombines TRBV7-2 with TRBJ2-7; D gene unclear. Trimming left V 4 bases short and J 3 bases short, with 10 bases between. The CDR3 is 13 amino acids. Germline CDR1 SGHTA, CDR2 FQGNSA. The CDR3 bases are TGTGCCAGCAGCTCCGTCGACGGCTACGAGCAGTACTTC. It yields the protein CASSSVDGYEQYF.

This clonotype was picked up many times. CDR3 protein: CSVENGGTYNEQFF. The CDR3 DNA reads TGCAGTGTAGAGAACGGGGGCACCTACAATGAGCAGTTCTTC. The chain carries TRBV20-1 and TRBJ2-1; D assignment may be TRBD1 or TRBD2 (6 bases each). The V end lost 7 bases, the J end lost 2 bases, and 15 bases lay between the germline ends. CDR1 is DFQATT and CDR2 is SNEGSKA in the germline V gene (reference sequence). CDR3 length equals 14 residues.

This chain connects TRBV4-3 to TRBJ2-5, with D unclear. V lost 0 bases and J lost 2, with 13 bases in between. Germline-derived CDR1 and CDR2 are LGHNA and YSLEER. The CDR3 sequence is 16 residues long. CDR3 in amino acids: CASSQDLQAGQETQYF. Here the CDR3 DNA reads TGCGCCAGCAGCCAAGATCTTCAGGCAGGACAAGAGACCCAGTACTTC.

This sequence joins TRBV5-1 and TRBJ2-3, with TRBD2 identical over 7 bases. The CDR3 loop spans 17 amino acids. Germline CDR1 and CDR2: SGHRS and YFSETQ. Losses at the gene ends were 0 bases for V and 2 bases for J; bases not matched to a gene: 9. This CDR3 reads CASSLDRAGLPTDTQYF. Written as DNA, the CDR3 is TGCGCCAGCAGCTTGGATAGAGCGGGGCTCCCCACAGATACGCAGTATTTT.

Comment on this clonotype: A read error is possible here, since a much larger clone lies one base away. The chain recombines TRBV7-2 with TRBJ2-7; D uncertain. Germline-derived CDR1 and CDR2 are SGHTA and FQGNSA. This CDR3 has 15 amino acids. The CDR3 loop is CAGSLVRRQTYEQYF. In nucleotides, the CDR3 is TGTGCCGGCAGCTTAGTAAGACGGCAGACCTACGAGCAGTACTTC.

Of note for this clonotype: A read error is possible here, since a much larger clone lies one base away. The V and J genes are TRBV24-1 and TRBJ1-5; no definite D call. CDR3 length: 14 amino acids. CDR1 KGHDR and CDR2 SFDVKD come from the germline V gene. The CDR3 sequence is CATSGSPGHQSQHF. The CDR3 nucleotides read TGTGCCACCAGTGGGTCGCCAGGCCATCAGTCCCAGCATTTT.

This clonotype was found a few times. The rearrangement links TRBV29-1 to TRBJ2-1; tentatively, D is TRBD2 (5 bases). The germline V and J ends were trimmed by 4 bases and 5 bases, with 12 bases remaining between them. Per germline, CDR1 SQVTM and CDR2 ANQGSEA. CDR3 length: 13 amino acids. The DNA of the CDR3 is TGCAGCGTTGGACTAATCCGGAACAATGAGCAGTTCTTC. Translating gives CSVGLIRNNEQFF.

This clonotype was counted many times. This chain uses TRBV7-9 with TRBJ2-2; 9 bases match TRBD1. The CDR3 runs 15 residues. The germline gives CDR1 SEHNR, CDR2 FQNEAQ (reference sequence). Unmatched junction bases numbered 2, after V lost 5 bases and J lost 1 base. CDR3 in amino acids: CASSEDRGNTGELFF. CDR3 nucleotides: TGTGCCAGCAGCGAGGACAGGGGGAACACCGGGGAGCTGTTTTTT.

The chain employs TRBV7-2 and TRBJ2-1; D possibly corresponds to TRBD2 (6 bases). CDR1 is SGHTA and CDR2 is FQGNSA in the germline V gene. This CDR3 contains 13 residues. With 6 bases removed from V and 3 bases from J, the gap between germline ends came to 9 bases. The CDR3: CASRLGGYNEQFF. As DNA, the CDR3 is TGTGCCAGCAGGCTCGGGGGCTACAATGAGCAGTTCTTC.

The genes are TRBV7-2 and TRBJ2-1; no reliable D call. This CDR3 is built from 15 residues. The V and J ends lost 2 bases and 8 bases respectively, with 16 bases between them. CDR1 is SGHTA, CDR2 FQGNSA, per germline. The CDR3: CASSLQQATLDEQFF. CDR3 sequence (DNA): TGTGCCAGCAGCTTACAACAAGCGACCCTTGATGAGCAGTTCTTC. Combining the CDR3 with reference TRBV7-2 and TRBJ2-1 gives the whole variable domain GAGVSQSPSNKVTEKGKDVELRCDPISGHTALYWYRQSLGQGLEFLIYFQGNSAPDKSGLPSDRFSAERTGGSVSTLTIQRTQQEDSAVYLCASSLQQATLDEQFFGPGTRLTVL.